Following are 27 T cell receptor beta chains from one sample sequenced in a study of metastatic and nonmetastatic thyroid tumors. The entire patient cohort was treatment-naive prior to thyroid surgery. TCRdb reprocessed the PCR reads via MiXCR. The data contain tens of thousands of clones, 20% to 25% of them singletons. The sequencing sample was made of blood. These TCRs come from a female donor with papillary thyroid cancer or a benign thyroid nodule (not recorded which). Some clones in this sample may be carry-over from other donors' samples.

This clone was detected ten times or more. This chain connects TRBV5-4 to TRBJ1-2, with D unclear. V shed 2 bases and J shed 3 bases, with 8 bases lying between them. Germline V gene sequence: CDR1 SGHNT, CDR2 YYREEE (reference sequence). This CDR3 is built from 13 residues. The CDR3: CASSFGEDYGYTF. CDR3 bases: TGTGCCAGCAGCTTTGGAGAAGACTATGGCTACACCTTC.

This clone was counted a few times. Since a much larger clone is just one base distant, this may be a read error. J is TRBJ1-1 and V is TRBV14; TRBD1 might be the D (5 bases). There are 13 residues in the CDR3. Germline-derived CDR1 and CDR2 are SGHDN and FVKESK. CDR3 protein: CASSQGWGTEALF. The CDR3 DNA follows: TGTGCCAGCAGCCAAGGTTGGGGGACTGAAGCTCTCTTT.

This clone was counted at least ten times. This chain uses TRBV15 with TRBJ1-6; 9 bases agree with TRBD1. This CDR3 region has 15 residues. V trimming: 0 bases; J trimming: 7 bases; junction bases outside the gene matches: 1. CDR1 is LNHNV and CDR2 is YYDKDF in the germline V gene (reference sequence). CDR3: CATSRDTGGNSPLHF. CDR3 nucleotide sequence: TGTGCCACCAGCAGAGATACAGGGGGCAATTCACCCCTCCACTTT. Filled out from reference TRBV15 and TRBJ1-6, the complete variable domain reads DAMVIQNPRYQVTQFGKPVTLSCSQTLNHNVMYWYQQKSSQAPKLLFHYYDKDFNNEADTPDNFQSRRPNTSFCFLDIRSPGLGDTAMYLCATSRDTGGNSPLHFGNGTRLTVT.

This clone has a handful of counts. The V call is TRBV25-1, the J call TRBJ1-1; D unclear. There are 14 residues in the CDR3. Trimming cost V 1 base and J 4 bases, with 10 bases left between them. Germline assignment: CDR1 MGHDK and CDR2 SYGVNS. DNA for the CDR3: TGTGCCAGCAGTGAATTAGGCGAGATCACTGAAGCTTTCTTT. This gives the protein CASSELGEITEAFF.

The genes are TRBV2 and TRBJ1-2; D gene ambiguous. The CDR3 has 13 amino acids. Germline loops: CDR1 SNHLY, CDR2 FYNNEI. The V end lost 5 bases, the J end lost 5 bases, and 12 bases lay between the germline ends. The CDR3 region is CASSRWEGYGYTF. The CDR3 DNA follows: TGTGCCAGCAGTCGATGGGAGGGATATGGCTACACCTTC.

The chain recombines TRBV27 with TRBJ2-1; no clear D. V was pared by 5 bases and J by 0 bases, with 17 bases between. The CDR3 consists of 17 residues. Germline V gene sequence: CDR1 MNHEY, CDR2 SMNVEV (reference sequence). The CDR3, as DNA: TGTGCCAGCAGTCCCGGACCGGTCTTCCGCTCCTACAATGAGCAGTTCTTC. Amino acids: CASSPGPVFRSYNEQFF.

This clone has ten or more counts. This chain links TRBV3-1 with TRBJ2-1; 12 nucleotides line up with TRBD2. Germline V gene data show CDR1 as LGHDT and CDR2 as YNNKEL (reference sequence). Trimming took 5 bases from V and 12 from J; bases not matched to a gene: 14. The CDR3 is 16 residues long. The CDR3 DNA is TGTGCCAGCAGCGTCCTAGCGGGGGGGTTCTTGCCGGGGCAGTTCTTC. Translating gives CASSVLAGGFLPGQFF.

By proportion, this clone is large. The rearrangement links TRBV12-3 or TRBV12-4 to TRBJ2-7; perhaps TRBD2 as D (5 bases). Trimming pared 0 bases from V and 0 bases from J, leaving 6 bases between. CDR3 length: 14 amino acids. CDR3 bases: TGTGCCAGCAGTTTAGCTGGGAGCTCCTACGAGCAGTACTTC. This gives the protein CASSLAGSSYEQYF.

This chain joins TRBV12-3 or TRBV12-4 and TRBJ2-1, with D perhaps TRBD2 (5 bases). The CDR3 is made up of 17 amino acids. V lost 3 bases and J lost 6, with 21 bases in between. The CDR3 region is CASSFVFGRPRGNEQFF. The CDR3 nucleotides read TGTGCCAGCAGTTTTGTTTTCGGGCGGCCACGGGGCAATGAGCAGTTCTTC.

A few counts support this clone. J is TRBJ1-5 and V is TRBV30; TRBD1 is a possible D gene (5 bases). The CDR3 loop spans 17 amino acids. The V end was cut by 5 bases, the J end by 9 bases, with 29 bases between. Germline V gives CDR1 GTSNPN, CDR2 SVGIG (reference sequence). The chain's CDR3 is CAWAKVQTRGGVWPQHF. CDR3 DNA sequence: TGTGCCTGGGCCAAGGTACAAACGAGGGGAGGTGTCTGGCCCCAGCATTTT.

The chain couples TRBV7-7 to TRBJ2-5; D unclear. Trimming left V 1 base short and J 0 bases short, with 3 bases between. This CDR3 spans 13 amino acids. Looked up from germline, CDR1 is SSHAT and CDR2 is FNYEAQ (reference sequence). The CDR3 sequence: CASSLGYQETQYF. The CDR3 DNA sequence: TGTGCCAGCAGCTTAGGGTACCAAGAGACCCAGTACTTC.

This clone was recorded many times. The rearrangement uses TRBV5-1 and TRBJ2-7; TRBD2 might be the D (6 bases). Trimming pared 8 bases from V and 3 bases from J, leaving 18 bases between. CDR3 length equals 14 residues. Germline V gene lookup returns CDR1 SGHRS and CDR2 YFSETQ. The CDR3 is CASRDFTTSYEQYF. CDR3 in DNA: TGCGCCAGTCGGGACTTTACGACTAGCTACGAGCAGTACTTC. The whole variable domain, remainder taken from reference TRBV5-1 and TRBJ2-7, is KAGVTQTPRYLIKTRGQQVTLSCSPISGHRSVSWYQQTPGQGLQFLFEYFSETQRNKGNFPGRFSGRQFSNSRSEMNVSTLELGDSALYLCASRDFTTSYEQYFGPGTRLTVT.

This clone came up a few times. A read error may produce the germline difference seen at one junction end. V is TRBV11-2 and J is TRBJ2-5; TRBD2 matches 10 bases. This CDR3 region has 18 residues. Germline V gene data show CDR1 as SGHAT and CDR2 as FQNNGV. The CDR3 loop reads CASSFLSSGSGGKETQHF. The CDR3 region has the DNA TGTGCCAGCAGCTTTTTGTCTAGCGGGAGCGGAGGGAAAGAGACCCAGCACTTC.

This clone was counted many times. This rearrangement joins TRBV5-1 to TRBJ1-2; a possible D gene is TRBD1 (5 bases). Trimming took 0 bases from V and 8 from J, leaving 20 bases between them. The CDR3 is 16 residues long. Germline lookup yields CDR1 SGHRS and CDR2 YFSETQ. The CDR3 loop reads CASSLGRATPDSGYTF. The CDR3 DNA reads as TGCGCCAGCAGCTTGGGCAGGGCCACCCCGGATTCGGGCTACACCTTC.

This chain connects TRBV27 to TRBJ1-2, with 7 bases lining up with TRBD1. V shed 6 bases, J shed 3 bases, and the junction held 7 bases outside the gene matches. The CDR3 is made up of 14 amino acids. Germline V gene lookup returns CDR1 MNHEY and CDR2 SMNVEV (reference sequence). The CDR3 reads CASRRQGVDYGYTF. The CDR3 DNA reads TGTGCCAGCAGACGACAGGGCGTCGACTATGGCTACACCTTC.

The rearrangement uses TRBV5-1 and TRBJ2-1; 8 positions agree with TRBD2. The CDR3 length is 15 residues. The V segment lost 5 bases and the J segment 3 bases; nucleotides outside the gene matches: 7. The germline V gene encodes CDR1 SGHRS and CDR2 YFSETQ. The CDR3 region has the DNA TGCGCCAGCAGGTTACTAGCGGAGAACTACAATGAGCAGTTCTTC. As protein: CASRLLAENYNEQFF.

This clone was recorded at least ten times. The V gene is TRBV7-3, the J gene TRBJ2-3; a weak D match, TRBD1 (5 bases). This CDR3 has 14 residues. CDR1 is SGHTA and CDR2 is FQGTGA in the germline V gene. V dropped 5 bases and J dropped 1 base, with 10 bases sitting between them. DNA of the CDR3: TGTGCCAGCAGCCCAACAGGAGGCACAGATACGCAGTATTTT. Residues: CASSPTGGTDTQYF.

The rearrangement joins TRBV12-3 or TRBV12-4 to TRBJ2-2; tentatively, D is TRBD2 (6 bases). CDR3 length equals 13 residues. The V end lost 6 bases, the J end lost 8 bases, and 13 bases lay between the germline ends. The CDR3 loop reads CASSYRSGGELFF. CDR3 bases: TGTGCCAGCAGCTACCGGAGCGGGGGGGAGCTGTTTTTT.

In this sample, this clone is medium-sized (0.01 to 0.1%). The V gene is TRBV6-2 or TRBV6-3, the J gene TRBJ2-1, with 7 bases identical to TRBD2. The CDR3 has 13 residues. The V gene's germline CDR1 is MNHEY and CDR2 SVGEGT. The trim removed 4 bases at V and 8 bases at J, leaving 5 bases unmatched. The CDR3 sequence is CASSFRLADEQFF. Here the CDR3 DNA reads TGTGCCAGCAGTTTCAGACTAGCAGATGAGCAGTTCTTC.

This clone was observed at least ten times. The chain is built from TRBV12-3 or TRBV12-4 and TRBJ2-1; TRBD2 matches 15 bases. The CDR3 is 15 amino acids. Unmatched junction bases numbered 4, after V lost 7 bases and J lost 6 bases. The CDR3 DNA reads TGTGCCAGCAACCTGGGACTAGCGGGGGGCAATGAGCAGTTCTTC. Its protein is CASNLGLAGGNEQFF.

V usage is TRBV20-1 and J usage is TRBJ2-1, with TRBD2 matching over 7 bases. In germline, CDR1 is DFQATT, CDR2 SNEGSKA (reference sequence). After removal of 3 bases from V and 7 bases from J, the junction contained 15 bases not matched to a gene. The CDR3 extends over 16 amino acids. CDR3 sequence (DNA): TGCAGTGCTAGGAGTTGGGTGCGGGAGAAATTGAATGAGCAGTTCTTC. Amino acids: CSARSWVREKLNEQFF.

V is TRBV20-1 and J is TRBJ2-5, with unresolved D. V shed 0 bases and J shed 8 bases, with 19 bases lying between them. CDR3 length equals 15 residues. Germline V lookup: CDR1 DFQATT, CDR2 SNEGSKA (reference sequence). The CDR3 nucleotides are TGCAGTGCTAGAGATGAGAGTGCCGTAAAGAGAACCCAGTACTTC. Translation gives CSARDESAVKRTQYF.

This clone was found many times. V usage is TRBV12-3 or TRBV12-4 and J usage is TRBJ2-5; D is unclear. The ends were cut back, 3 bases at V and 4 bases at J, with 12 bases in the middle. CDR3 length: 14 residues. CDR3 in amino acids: CASSFERRAETQYF. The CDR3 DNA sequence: TGTGCCAGCAGTTTTGAGAGAAGGGCAGAGACCCAGTACTTC.

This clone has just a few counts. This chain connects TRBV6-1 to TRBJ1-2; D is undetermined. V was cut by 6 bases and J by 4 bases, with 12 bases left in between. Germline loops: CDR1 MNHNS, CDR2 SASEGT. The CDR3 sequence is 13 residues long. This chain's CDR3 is CASSPGAVYGYTF. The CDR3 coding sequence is TGTGCCAGCAGCCCCGGCGCAGTCTATGGCTACACCTTC.

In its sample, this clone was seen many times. This chain's CDR3 is CASSELDEQYF. CDR3 coding DNA: TGTGCCAGCAGTGAATTGGACGAGCAGTACTTC. The gene calls are TRBV2 and TRBJ2-7, with D hard to call. Per the germline V gene, CDR1 is SNHLY and CDR2 is FYNNEI. The germline V and J ends were trimmed by 2 bases and 5 bases, with 4 bases remaining between them. This CDR3 is 11 amino acids long.

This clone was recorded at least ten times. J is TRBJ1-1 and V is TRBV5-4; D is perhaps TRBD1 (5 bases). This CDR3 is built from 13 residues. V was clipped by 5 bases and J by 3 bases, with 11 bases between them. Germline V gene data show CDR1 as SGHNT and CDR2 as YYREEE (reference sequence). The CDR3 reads CASRMGVDTEAFF. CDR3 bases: TGTGCCAGCAGAATGGGGGTCGACACTGAAGCTTTCTTT.

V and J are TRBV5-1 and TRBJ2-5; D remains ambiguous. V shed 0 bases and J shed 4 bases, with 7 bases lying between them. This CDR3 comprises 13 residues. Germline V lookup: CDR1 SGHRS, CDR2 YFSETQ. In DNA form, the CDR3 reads TGCGCCAGCAGCTTGGGGTCCGGAGAGACCCAGTACTTC. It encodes CASSLGSGETQYF.